The 9 T cell receptor beta chains below come from one sample, sequenced in a study of blood T cell repertoires in COVID-19 (dated by TCRdb to the early 2020s). Libraries were made using the immunoSEQ multiplex PCR assay. TCRdb carries this immuneACCESS record with in-frame sequences only. Its versions omit some clonotypes, under half of them owing to an unresolved V gene in the studies checked, with the rest unexplained. The sample table lists over 110,000 clones, roughly 84% of them with a count of one. Clones ranked in the top ten supply under 5.5% of the sample. Sequencing was carried out using PBMCs or T cells enriched from blood (not recorded which). The receptors come from a middle-aged man with acute COVID-19.

The chain is built from TRBV11-3 and TRBJ2-7; D might be TRBD2 (5 bases). This CDR3 is built from 12 residues. Deletions cut 3 bases from V and 7 bases from J, with 10 bases between. Per germline, CDR1 SGHNT and CDR2 YENEEA. Written as DNA, the CDR3 is TGTGCCAGCAGCTTCCCACGAGGGGAGCAGTACTTC. This translates into CASSFPRGEQYF.

The chain uses TRBV2 and TRBJ2-7; 8 nucleotides line up with TRBD2. The trim removed 7 bases at V and 2 bases at J, leaving 10 bases unmatched. CDR3 length: 15 amino acids. The germline CDR1 and CDR2 sequences are SNHLY and FYNNEI. CDR3 DNA sequence: TGTGCCAGCACCGGGGGGGGCCATTTTGCCTACGAGCAGTACTTC. Amino acids: CASTGGGHFAYEQYF.

The J gene is TRBJ2-7, the V gene TRBV4-3; 7 positions agree with TRBD1. With 0 bases clipped from V and 6 bases from J, the junction kept 5 bases outside the gene matches. Germline CDR1 is LGHNA and CDR2 is YSLEER. This CDR3 region has 14 residues. The CDR3 here is CASSQDLTGVEQYF. DNA of the CDR3: TGCGCCAGCAGCCAAGACCTAACAGGGGTCGAGCAGTACTTC.

The chain has TRBV11-2 and TRBJ2-2; D is possibly TRBD1 (6 bases). This CDR3 is built from 14 residues. CDR1 is SGHAT, CDR2 FQNNGV, per germline. V lost 6 bases and J 4 bases, leaving 12 bases between the germline ends. DNA of the CDR3: TGTGCCAGCAGTTACCGCAGGGGCACCGGGGAGCTGTTTTTT. This codes for CASSYRRGTGELFF.

The V gene is TRBV7-9, the J gene TRBJ1-2, with D hard to call. Between the trimmed V and J ends, which lost 3 bases and 7 bases, there was a span of 12 bases. The CDR3 consists of 13 residues. Germline values: CDR1 SEHNR, CDR2 FQNEAQ (reference sequence). The CDR3 DNA is TGTGCCAGCAGCTTCCCGGAGAGTGGTGGCTACACCTTC. Encoded protein: CASSFPESGGYTF. Based on the CDR3 plus reference TRBV7-9 and TRBJ1-2, the full variable domain is DTGVSQNPRHKITKRGQNVTFRCDPISEHNRLYWYRQTLGQGPEFLTYFQNEAQLEKSRLLSDRFSAERPKGSFSTLEIQRTEQGDSAMYLCASSFPESGGYTFGSGTRLTVV.

This clone is a singleton in its sample. V usage is TRBV7-8 and J usage is TRBJ1-3, with 9 bases fitting TRBD1. The CDR3 extends over 17 amino acids. Losses at the gene ends were 5 bases for V and 0 bases for J; bases not matched to a gene: 8. Germline CDR1 and CDR2: SGHVS and FQNEAQ. CDR3 nucleotides: TGTGCCAGCAGCCCCCAGGGACAGGGAATCTCTGGAAACACCATATATTTT. Protein product: CASSPQGQGISGNTIYF.

CDR3 in amino acids: CASSPGTAGDSYEQYF. The CDR3 DNA sequence: TGTGCCAGCTCACCAGGAACGGCAGGGGACTCCTACGAGCAGTACTTC. The chain is built from TRBV18 and TRBJ2-7; D is perhaps TRBD1 (6 bases). Deletions cut 2 bases from V and 0 bases from J, with 14 bases between. From germline, CDR1 is KGHSH and CDR2 LQKENI. The CDR3 runs 16 residues.

The chain couples TRBV2 to TRBJ2-1; 7 nucleotides line up with TRBD2. Germline lookup yields CDR1 SNHLY and CDR2 FYNNEI. V dropped 5 bases and J dropped 7; count of bases not matched to a gene: 17. The CDR3 runs 17 residues. DNA for the CDR3: TGTGCCAGCAGTTCGGCAGCGGGTGGACTAGTTGAAAATGAGCAGTTCTTC. It codes for CASSSAAGGLVENEQFF.

The chain joins TRBV27 to TRBJ1-5, with D maybe TRBD1 (6 bases). The CDR3 spans 15 residues. Trimming shortened V by 2 bases and J by 6 bases, and 14 bases separated the two germline ends. Per the germline V gene, CDR1 is MNHEY and CDR2 is SMNVEV (reference sequence). The CDR3 spells CASSLGSGDTQPQHF. Written as DNA, the CDR3 is TGTGCCAGCAGTTTAGGTTCAGGGGATACTCAGCCCCAGCATTTT.